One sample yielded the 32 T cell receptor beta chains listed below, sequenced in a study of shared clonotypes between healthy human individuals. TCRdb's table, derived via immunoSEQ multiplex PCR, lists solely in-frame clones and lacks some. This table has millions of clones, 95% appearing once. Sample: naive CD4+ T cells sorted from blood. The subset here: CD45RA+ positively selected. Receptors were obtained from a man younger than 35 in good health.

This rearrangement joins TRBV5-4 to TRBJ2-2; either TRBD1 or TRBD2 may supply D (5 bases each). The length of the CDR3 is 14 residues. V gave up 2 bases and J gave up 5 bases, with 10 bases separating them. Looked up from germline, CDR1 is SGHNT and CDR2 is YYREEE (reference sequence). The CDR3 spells CASSLGERTGELFF. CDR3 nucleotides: TGTGCCAGCAGCTTAGGGGAGCGAACCGGGGAGCTGTTTTTT.

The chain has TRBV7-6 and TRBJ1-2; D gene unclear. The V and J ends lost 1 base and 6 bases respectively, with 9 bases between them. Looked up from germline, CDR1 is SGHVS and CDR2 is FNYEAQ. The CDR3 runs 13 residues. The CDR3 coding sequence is TGTGCCAGCAGCTTAGAGGGCCAACATGGCTACACCTTC. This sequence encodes CASSLEGQHGYTF.

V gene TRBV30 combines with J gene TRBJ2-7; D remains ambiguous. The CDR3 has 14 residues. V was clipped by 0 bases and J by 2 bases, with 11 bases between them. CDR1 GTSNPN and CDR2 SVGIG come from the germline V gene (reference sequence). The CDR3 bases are TGTGCCTGGAGTGTACCGAACAGCCCCTACGAGCAGTACTTC. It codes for CAWSVPNSPYEQYF. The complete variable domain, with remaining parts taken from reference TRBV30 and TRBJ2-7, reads SQTIHQWPATLVQPVGSPLSLECTVEGTSNPNLYWYRQAAGRGLQLLFYSVGIGQISSEVPQNLSASRPQDRQFILSSKKLLLSDSGFYLCAWSVPNSPYEQYFGPGTRLTVT.

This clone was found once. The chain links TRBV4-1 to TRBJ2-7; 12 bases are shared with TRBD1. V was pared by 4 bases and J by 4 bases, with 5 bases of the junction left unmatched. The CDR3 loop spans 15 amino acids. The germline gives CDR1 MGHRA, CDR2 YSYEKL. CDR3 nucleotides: TGCGCCAGCAGCCGCCCGGGACAGGGGGCGTACGAGCAGTACTTC. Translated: CASSRPGQGAYEQYF.

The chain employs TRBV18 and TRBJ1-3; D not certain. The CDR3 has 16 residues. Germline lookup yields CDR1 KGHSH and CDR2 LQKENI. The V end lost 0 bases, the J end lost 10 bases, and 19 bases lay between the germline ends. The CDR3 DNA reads TGTGCCAGCTCACCACCGCTGGTGGCATCCATAAGGACCATATATTTT. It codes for CASSPPLVASIRTIYF.

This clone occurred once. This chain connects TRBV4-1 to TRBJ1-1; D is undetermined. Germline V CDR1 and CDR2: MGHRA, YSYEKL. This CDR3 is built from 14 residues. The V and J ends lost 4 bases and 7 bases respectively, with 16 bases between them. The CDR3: CASSRLPAEREAFF. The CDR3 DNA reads TGCGCCAGCAGCCGACTACCCGCGGAACGTGAAGCTTTCTTT.

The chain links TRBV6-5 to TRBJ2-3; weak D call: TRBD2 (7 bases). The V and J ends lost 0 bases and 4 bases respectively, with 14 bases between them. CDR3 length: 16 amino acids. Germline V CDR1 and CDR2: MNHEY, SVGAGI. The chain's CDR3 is CASSYSDGGGADTQYF. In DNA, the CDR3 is TGTGCCAGCAGTTACTCGGATGGAGGGGGGGCAGATACGCAGTATTTT.

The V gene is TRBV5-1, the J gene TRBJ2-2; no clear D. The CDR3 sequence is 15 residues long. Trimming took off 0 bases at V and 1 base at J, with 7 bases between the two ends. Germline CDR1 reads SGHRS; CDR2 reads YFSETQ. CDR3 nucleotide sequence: TGCGCCAGCAGCTTGGAAGGGAAGAACACCGGGGAGCTGTTTTTT. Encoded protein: CASSLEGKNTGELFF.

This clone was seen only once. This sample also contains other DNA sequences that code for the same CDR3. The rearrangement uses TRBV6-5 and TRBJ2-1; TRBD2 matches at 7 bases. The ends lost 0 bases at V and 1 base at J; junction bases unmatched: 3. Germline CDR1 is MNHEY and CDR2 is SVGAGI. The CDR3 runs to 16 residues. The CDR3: CASSYSGGSSYNEQFF. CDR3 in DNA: TGTGCCAGCAGTTACTCTGGCGGGAGTTCCTACAATGAGCAGTTCTTC.

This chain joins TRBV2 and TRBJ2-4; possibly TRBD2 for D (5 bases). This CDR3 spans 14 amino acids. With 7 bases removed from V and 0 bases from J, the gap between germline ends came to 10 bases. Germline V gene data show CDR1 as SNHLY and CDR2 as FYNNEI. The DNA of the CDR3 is TGTGCCAGCATGGGAGAGCTAGCCAAAAACATTCAGTACTTC. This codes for CASMGELAKNIQYF.

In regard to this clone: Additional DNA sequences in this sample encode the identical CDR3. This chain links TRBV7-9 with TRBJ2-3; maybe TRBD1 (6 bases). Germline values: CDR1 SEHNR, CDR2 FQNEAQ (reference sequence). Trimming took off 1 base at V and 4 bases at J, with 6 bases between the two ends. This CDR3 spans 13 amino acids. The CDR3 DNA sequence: TGTGCCAGCAGCTTAGACAGGGCAGATACGCAGTATTTT. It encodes CASSLDRADTQYF.

The CDR3 coding sequence is TGTGCCAGCAGTTGGACAGGGTACAGTCAGCCCCAGCATTTT. This encodes CASSWTGYSQPQHF. This rearrangement joins TRBV28 to TRBJ1-5; 8 bases map to TRBD1. Germline V CDR1 and CDR2: MDHEN, SYDVKM. With V trimmed by 4 bases and J by 6 bases, 5 bases remained unmatched. CDR3 length equals 14 residues.

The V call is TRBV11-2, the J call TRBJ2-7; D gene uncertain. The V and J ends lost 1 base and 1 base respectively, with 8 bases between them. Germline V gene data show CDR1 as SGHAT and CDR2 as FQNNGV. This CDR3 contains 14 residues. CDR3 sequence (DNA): TGTGCCAGCAGCTTAGTGGTCAGATCCTACGAGCAGTACTTC. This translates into CASSLVVRSYEQYF. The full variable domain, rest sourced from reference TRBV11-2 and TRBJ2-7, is EAGVAQSPRYKIIEKRQSVAFWCNPISGHATLYWYQQILGQGPKLLIQFQNNGVVDDSQLPKDRFSAERLKGVDSTLKIQPAKLEDSAVYLCASSLVVRSYEQYFGPGTRLTVT.

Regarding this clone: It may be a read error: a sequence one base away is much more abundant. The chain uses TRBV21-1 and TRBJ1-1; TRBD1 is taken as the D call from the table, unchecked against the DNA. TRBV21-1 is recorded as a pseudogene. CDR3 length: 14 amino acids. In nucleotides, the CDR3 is TGTGCCAGCAAAGACAGGGGAGGGAACACTGAAGCTTTCTTT. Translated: CASKDRGGNTEAFF.

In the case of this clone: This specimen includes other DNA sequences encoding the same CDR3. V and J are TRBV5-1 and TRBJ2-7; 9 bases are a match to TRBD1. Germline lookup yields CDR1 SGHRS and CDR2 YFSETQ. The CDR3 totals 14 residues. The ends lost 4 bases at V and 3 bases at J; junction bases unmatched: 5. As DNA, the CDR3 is TGCGCCAGCAGCCTCGACAGGGGGAGCTACGAGCAGTACTTC. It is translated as CASSLDRGSYEQYF.

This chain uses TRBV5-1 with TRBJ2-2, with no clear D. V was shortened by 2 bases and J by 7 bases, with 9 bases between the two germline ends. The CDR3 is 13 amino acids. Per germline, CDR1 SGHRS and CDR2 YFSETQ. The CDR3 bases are TGCGCCAGCAGCTTTAAGGATCTCGGGGAGCTGTTTTTT. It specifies CASSFKDLGELFF.

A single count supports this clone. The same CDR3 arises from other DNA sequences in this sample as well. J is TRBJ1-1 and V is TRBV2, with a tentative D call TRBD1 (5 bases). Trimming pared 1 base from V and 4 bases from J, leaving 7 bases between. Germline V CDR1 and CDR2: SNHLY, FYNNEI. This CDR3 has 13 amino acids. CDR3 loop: CASSEEGPTEAFF. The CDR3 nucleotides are TGTGCCAGCAGTGAAGAGGGGCCCACTGAAGCTTTCTTT.

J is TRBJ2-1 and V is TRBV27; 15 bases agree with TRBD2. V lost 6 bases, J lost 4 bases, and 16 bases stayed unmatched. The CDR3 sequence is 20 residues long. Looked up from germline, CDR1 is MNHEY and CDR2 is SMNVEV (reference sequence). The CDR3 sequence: CASSLLPWGTSGRPYNEQFF. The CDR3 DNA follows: TGTGCCAGCAGCTTGTTACCGTGGGGGACTAGCGGGAGGCCTTACAATGAGCAGTTCTTC.

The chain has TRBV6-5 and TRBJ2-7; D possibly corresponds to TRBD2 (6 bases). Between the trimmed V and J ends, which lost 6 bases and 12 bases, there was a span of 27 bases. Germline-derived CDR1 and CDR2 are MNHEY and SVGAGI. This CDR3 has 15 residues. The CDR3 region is CASSQTGGSSLFRYF. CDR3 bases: TGTGCCAGCAGCCAGACTGGGGGGAGCTCCCTTTTTAGGTACTTC.

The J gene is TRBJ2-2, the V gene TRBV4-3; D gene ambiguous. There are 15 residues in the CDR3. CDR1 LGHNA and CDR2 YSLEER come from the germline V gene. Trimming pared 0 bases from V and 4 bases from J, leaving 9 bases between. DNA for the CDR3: TGCGCCAGCAGCCAAGAATTAACCGTCACCGGGGAGCTGTTTTTT. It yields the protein CASSQELTVTGELFF.

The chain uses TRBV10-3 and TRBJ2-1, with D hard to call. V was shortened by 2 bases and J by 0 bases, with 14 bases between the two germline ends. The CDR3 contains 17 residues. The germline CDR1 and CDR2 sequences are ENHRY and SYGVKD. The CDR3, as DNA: TGTGCCATCAGTGAGACCCCTCAGTCAAGCTCCTACAATGAGCAGTTCTTC. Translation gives CAISETPQSSSYNEQFF.

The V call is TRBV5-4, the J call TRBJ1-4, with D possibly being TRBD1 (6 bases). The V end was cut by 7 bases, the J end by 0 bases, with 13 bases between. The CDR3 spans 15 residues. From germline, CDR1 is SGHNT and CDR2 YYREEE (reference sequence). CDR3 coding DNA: TGTGCCAGCTATGCGGAGGGGGCAACTAATGAAAAACTGTTTTTT. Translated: CASYAEGATNEKLFF.

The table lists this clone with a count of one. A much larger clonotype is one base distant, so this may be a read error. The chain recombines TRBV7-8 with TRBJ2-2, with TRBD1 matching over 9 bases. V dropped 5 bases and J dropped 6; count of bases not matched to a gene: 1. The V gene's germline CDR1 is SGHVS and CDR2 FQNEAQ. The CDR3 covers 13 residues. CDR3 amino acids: CASSRTGAGELFF. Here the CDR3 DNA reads TGTGCCAGCAGCCGGACAGGGGCCGGGGAGCTGTTTTTT.

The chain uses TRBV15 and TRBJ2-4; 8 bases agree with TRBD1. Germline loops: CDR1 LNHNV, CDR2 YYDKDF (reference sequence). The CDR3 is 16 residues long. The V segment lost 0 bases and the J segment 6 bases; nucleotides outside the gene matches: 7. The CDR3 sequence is CATSRDRQGAGNIQYF. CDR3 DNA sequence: TGTGCCACCAGCAGAGATCGGCAGGGGGCTGGAAACATTCAGTACTTC.

The CDR3 DNA reads TGTGCCAGCAGCTTAGGCAATAGCGGCACTGAAGCTTTCTTT. Its protein is CASSLGNSGTEAFF. The genes are TRBV7-2 and TRBJ1-1, with unresolved D. V lost 1 base, J lost 4 bases, and 10 bases lay in between. Germline-derived CDR1 and CDR2 are SGHTA and FQGNSA. The CDR3 runs 14 residues.

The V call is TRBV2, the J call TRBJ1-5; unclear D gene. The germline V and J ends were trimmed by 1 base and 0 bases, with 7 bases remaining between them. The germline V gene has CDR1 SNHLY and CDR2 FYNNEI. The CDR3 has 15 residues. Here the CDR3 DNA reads TGTGCCAGCAGTGAAGACGTGTATAGCAATCAGCCCCAGCATTTT. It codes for CASSEDVYSNQPQHF.

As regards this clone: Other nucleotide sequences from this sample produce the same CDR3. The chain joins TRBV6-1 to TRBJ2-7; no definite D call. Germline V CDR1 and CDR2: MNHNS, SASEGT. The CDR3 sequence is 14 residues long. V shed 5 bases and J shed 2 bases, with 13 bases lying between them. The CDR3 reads CASSLRTEPYEQYF. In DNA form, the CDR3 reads TGTGCCAGCAGTTTACGGACGGAACCCTACGAGCAGTACTTC.

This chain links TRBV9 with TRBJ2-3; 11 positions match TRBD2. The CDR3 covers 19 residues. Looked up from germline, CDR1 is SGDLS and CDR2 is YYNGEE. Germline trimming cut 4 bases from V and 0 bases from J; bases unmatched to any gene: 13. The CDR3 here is CASSPRTSGGAFSTDTQYF. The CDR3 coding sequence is TGTGCCAGCAGCCCCCGTACTAGCGGGGGCGCCTTTAGCACAGATACGCAGTATTTT.

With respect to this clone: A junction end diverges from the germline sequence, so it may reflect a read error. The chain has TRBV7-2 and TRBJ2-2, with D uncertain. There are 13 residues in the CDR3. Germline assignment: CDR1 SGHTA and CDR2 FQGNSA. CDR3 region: CASSLPKTGELFF. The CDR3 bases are TGTGCCAGCAGCCTCCCGAAAACCGGGGAGCTGTTTTTT.

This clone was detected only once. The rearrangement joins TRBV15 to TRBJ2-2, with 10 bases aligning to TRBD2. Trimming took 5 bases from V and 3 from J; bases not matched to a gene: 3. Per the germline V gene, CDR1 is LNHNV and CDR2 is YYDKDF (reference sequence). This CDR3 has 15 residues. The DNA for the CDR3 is TGTGCCACCAGCCCCGGGACTAGCGACACCGGGGAGCTGTTTTTT. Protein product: CATSPGTSDTGELFF.

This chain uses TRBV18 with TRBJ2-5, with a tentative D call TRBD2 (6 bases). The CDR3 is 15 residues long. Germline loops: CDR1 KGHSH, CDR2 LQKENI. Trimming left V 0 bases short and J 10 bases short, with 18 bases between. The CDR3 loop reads CASSPPASAFGIQYF. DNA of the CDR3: TGTGCCAGCTCACCACCCGCTAGCGCCTTTGGGATCCAGTACTTC. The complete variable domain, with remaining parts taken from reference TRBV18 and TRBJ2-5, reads NAGVMQNPRHLVRRRGQEARLRCSPMKGHSHVYWYRQLPEEGLKFMVYLQKENIIDESGMPKERFSAEFPKEGPSILRIQQVVRGDSAAYFCASSPPASAFGIQYFGPGTRLLVL.

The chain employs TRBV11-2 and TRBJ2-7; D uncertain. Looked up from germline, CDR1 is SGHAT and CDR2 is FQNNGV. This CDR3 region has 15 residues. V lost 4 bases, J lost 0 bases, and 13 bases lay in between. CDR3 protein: CASSSPGPSSYEQYF. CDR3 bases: TGTGCCAGCAGCTCCCCCGGGCCGAGCTCCTACGAGCAGTACTTC.